This TCR beta chain was observed in a study of CD8+ T cells in alopecia areata. Turning to the study itself: Treated patients received oral tofacitinib, 5 to 10 mg twice daily.

Treatment defined: oral pan-JAK inhibitor, 5-10 mg twice daily. A few counts support this clone. Sequencing relied on a cDNA template that was reverse transcribed from extracted RNA. TCRdb's copy holds only in-frame clones and misses some; the assay was immunoSEQ multiplex PCR. The repertoire holds 190,000 or so clones, with roughly 62% as singletons. Germline V lookup: CDR1 MNHEY, CDR2 SMNVEV (reference sequence). The CDR3 extends over 16 amino acids. V gave up 8 bases and J gave up 0 bases; unmatched junction bases: 7. This receptor was obtained from a human donor with alopecia areata. The sequencing used CD8+ T cells sorted from blood, collected at week 24, from a patient treated with tofacitinib. The V gene is TRBV27, the J gene TRBJ1-4; 9 bases are shared with TRBD1. The CDR3 coding sequence is TGTGCCAGCGGAGACAGGGGGGAGCCAACTAATGAAAAACTGTTTTTT. Its protein is CASGDRGEPTNEKLFF.